The clone carrying this T cell receptor beta chain showed up many times. The data belong to a study of response to subunit inactivated influenza vaccine. The V and J ends lost 7 bases and 0 bases, in that order; junction bases with no gene match: 5. Germline CDR1 reads SGHTA; CDR2 reads FQGTGA. The CDR3 runs to 15 residues. TCRdb reprocessed the RT-PCR reads with MiXCR, giving one entry per CDR3 protein. The table shows a few hundred thousand distinct CDR3 sequences, with 14% occurring only once. Specimen: PBMCs from blood, collected about 11 days after vaccination. The clonotype comes from a middle-aged man who received an inactivated influenza vaccine. The chain combines TRBV7-3 with TRBJ2-2; TRBD2 matches at 7 bases. The CDR3 bases are TGTGCCAGCACCTCGGGAGGATCGAACACCGGGGAGCTGTTTTTT. This gives the protein CASTSGGSNTGELFF.